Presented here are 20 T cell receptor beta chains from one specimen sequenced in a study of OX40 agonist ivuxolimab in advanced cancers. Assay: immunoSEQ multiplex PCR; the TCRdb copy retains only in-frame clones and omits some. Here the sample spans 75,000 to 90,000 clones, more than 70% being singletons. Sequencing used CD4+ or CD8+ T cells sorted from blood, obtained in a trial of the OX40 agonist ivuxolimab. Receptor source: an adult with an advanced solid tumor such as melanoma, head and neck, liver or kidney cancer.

The CDR3 DNA reads TGTGCCAGCAGCTTAGGAGGACAGGGGGGAGAGACCCAGTACTTC. Protein product: CASSLGGQGGETQYF. The chain is built from TRBV7-2 and TRBJ2-5; 10 positions match TRBD1. J lost 4 bases, V lost 1 base, and 3 bases had no gene match. Germline lookup yields CDR1 SGHTA and CDR2 FQGNSA. The CDR3 length is 15 residues.

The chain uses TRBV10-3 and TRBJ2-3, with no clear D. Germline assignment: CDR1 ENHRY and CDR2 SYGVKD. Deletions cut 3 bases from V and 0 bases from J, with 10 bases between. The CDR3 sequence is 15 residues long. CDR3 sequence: CAISENSPSTDTQYF. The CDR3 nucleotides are TGTGCCATCAGTGAAAACAGCCCTAGCACAGATACGCAGTATTTT.

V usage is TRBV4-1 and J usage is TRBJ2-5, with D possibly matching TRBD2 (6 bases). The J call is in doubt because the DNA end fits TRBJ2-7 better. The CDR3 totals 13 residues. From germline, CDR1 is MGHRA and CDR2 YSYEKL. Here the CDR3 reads CASSQRESYEQYF. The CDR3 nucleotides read TGCGCCAGCAGCCAACGGGAGAGCTACGAGCAGTACTTC.

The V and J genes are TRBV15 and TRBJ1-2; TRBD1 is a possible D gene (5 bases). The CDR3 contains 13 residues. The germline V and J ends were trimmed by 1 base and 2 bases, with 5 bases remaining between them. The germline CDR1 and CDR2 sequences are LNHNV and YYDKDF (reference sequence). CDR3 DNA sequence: TGTGCCACCAGCAGAGGGGGGAACTATGGCTACACCTTC. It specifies CATSRGGNYGYTF.

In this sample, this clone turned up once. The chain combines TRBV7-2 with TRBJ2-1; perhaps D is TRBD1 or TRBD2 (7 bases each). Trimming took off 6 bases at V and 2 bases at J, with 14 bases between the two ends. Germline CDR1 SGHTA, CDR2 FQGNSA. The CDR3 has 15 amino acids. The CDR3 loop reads CASRLSGTAYNEQFF. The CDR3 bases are TGTGCCAGCAGATTAAGCGGGACAGCCTACAATGAGCAGTTCTTC.

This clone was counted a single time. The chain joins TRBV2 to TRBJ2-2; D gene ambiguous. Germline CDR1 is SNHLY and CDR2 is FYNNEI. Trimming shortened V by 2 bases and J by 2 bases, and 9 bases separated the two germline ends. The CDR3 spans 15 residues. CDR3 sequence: CASSENVRNTGELFF. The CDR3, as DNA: TGTGCCAGCAGTGAAAATGTTAGAAACACCGGGGAGCTGTTTTTT.

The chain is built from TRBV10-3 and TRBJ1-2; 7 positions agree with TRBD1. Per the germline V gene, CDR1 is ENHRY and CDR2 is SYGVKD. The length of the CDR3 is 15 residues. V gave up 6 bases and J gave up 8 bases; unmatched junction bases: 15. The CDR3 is CAIRKTGTSTVGYTF. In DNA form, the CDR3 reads TGTGCCATCAGGAAGACAGGGACCTCGACGGTCGGCTACACCTTC.

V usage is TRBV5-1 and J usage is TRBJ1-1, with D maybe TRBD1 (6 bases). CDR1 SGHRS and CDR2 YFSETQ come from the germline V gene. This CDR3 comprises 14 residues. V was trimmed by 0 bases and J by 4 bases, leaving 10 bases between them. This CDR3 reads CASSLGQVLTEAFF. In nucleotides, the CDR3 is TGCGCCAGCAGCTTGGGACAGGTGCTCACTGAAGCTTTCTTT.

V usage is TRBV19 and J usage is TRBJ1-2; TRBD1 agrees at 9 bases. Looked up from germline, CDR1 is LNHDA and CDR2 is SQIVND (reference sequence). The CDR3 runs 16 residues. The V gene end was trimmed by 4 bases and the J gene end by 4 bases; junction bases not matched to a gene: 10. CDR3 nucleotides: TGTGCCAGTAGTACACGGGACAGGGCCGAAAGCTATGGCTACACCTTC. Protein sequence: CASSTRDRAESYGYTF.

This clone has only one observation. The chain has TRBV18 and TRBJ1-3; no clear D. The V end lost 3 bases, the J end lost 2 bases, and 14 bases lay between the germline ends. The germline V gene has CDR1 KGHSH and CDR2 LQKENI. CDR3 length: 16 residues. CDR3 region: CASSPQVLRTGNTIYF. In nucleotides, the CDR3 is TGTGCCAGCTCACCCCAGGTCCTACGGACTGGAAACACCATATATTTT.

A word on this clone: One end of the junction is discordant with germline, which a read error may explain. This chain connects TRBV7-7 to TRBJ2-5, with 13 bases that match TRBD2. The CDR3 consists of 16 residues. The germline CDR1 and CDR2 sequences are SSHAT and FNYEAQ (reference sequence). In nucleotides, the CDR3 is TGTGCTAGCAGCTTAGGACTAGCGGGGGCCCAAGAGACCCAGTACTTC. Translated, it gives CASSLGLAGAQETQYF.

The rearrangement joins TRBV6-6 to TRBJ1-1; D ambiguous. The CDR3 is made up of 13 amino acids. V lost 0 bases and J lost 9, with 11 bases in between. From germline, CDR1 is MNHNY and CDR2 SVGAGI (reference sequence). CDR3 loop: CASSYSGRRKAFF. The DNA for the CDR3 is TGTGCCAGCAGTTACTCAGGGCGGCGAAAAGCTTTCTTT.

The chain's CDR3 is CAGRDRVGRSSYEQYF. CDR3 DNA sequence: TGCGCCGGCCGGGACAGGGTAGGGAGGAGCTCCTACGAGCAGTACTTC. The V and J genes are TRBV5-1 and TRBJ2-5, with 9 bases identical to TRBD1. The J call is in doubt because the DNA end fits TRBJ2-7 better. CDR1 SGHRS and CDR2 YFSETQ come from the germline V gene. This CDR3 comprises 16 residues.

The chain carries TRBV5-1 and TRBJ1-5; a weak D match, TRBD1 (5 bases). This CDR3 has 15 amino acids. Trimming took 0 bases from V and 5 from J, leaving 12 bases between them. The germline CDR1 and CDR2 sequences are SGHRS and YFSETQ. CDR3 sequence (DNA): TGCGCCAGCAGCTTGGAGGGACGGGCCCATCAGCCCCAGCATTTT. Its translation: CASSLEGRAHQPQHF.

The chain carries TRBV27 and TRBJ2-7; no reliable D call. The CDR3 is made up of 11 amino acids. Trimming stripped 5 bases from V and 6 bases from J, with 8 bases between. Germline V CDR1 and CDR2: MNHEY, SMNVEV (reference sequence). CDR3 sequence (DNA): TGTGCCAGCAGTAAGTTTGGCGAGCAGTACTTC. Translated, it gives CASSKFGEQYF.

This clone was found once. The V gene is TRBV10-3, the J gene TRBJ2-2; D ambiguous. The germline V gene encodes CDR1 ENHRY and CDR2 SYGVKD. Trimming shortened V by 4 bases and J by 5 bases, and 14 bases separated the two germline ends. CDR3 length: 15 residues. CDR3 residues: CAISAGEGWTGELFF. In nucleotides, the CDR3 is TGTGCCATCAGTGCGGGCGAAGGCTGGACCGGGGAGCTGTTTTTT.

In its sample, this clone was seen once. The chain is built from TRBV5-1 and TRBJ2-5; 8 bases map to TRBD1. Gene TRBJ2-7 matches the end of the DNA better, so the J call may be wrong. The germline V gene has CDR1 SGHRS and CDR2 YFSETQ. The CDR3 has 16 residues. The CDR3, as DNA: TGCGCCAGCAGCCCGGCCCTGGGACAGGCCTCCTACGAGCAGTACTTC. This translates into CASSPALGQASYEQYF.

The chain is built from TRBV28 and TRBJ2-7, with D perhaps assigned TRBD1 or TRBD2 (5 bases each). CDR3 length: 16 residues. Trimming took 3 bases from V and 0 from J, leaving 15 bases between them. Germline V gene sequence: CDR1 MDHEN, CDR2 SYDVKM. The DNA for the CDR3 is TGTGCCAGCAGTTTCCTCGGGGCTACTGGCTCCTACGAGCAGTACTTC. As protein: CASSFLGATGSYEQYF. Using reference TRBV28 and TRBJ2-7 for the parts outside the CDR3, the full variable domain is DVKVTQSSRYLVKRTGEKVFLECVQDMDHENMFWYRQDPGLGLRLIYFSYDVKMKEKGDIPEGYSVSREKKERFSLILESASTNQTSMYLCASSFLGATGSYEQYFGPGTRLTVT.

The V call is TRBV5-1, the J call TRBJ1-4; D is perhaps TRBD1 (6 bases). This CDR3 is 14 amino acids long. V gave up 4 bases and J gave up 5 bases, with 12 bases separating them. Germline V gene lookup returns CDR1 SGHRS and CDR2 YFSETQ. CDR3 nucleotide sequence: TGCGCCAGCAGCCCACAGGGCCCGAATGAAAAACTGTTTTTT. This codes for CASSPQGPNEKLFF.

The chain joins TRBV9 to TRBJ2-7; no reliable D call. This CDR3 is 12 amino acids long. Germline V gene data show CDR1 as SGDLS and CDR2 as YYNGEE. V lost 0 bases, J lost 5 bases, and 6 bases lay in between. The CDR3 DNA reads TGTGCCAGCAGCGTAGACGGAGACGAGCAGTACTTC. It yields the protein CASSVDGDEQYF.